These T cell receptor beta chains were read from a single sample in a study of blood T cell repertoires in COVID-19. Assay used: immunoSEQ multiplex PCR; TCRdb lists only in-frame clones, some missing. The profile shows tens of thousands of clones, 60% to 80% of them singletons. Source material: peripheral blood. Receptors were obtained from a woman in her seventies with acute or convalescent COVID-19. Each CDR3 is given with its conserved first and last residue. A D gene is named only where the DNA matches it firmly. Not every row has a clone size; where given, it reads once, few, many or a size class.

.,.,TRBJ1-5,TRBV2,CASSGYNQPQHF,TGTGCCAGCAGTGGCTATAATCAGCCCCAGCATTTT
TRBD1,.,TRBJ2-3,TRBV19,CASSITGDLITDTQYF,TGTGCCAGTAGTATAACAGGGGACCTTATCACAGATACGCAGTATTTT
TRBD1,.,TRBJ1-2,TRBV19,CASSPDRANYGYTF,TGTGCCAGTAGCCCGGACAGGGCTAACTATGGCTACACCTTC
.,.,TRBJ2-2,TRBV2,CASSQNYRLDGANTGELFF,TGTGCCAGCAGTCAAAACTACCGACTAGACGGCGCGAACACCGGGGAGCTGTTTTTT
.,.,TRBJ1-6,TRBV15,CATSNGSSYNSPLHF,TGTGCCACCAGCAACGGGAGCTCCTATAATTCACCCCTCCACTTT
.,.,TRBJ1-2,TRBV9,CASSVATGVYGYTF,TGTGCCAGCAGCGTAGCTACGGGGGTTTATGGCTACACCTTC
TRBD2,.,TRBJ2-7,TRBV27,CASRRERGLRRQYF,TGTGCCAGCAGGCGGGAGCGGGGTCTACGAAGGCAGTACTTC
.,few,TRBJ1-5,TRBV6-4,CASILRWEPQHF,TGTGCCAGCATTCTGAGGTGGGAGCCCCAGCATTTT
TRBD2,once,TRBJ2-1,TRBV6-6,CASTRTSSYNEQFF,TGTGCCAGCACAAGGACTAGCTCCTACAATGAGCAGTTCTTC
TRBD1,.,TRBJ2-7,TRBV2,CASSEYGQGFDEQYF,TGTGCCAGCAGTGAATATGGACAGGGCTTCGACGAGCAGTACTTC
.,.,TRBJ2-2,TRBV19,CASDKNTGELFF,TGTGCCAGTGACAAAAACACCGGGGAGCTGTTTTTT
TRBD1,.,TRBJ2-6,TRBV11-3,CASSLESGGGSGANVLTF,TGTGCCAGCAGCTTAGAGTCAGGGGGTGGCTCTGGGGCCAACGTCCTGACTTTC
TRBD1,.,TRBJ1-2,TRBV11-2,CASSPGGPRGYTF,TGTGCCAGCAGCCCAGGGGGGCCTAGGGGCTACACCTTC
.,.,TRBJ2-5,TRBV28,CASSIAGWRYQETQYF,TGTGCCAGCAGTATCGCGGGGTGGAGGTACCAAGAGACCCAGTACTTC
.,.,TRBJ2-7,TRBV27,CASSPSGRPSYEQYF,TGTGCCAGCAGTCCCAGCGGGCGACCCTCCTACGAGCAGTACTTC
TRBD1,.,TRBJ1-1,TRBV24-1,CATSPGDRAEAFF,TGTGCCACCAGTCCGGGGGACAGGGCTGAAGCTTTCTTT
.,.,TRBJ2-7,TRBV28,CASSYSSSLYYEQYF,TGTGCCAGCAGCTATTCATCGTCCTTATACTACGAGCAGTACTTC
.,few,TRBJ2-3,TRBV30,CAWSSIIAGGTDTQYF,TGTGCCTGGAGTTCCATTATAGCCGGAGGAACAGATACGCAGTATTTT
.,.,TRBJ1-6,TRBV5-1,CASSLGARGPIYNSPLHF,TGCGCCAGCAGCTTGGGGGCCAGGGGTCCTATCTATAATTCACCCCTCCACTTT
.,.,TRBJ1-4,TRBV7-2,CASSLVGGLNEKLFF,TGTGCCAGCAGCCTAGTCGGGGGTCTGAATGAAAAACTGTTTTTT
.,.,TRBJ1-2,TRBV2,CATAGNYGYTF,TGTGCAACAGCGGGGAACTATGGCTACACCTTC
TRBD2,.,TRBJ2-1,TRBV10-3,CAISGLGGDEQFF,TGTGCCATCAGTGGGCTTGGGGGGGATGAGCAGTTCTTC
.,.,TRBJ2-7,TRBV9,CASSVGGEDEQYF,TGTGCCAGCAGCGTAGGGGGCGAAGACGAGCAGTACTTC
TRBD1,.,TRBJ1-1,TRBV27,CASSGTGVVNTEAFF,TGTGCCAGCAGCGGGACAGGGGTGGTGAACACTGAAGCTTTCTTT
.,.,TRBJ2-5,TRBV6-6,CASREGAQETQYF,TGTGCCAGTCGAGAAGGGGCTCAAGAGACCCAGTACTTC
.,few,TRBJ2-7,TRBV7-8,CASSLSAGVGYEQYF,TGTGCCAGCAGCTTATCGGCAGGGGTGGGCTACGAGCAGTACTTC
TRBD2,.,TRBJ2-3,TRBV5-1,CASSLVSSGNPGGTQYF,TGCGCCAGCAGCTTGGTCTCTAGCGGGAACCCCGGTGGTACGCAGTATTTT
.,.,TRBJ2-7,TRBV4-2,CASSQDLLEAYEQYF,TGTGCCAGCAGCCAAGATTTGTTAGAAGCCTACGAGCAGTACTTC
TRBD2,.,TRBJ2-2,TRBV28,CASSFRLAGSNTGELFF,TGTGCCAGCAGTTTCCGGCTAGCGGGATCGAACACCGGGGAGCTGTTTTTT
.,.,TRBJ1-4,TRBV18,CASSPGQPTNEKLFF,TGTGCCAGCTCACCAGGGCAGCCTACTAATGAAAAACTGTTTTTT
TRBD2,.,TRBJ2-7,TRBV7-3,CASSLVTSGIHEQYF,TGTGCCAGCAGCTTAGTGACTAGCGGGATCCACGAGCAGTACTTC
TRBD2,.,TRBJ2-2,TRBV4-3,CASSQGTGRAGELFF,TGCGCCAGCAGCCAGGGCACGGGGAGGGCCGGGGAGCTGTTTTTT
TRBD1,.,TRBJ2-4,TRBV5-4,CASSLDITGVNIQYF,TGTGCCAGCAGCTTGGACATAACAGGGGTCAACATTCAGTACTTC
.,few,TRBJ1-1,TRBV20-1,CSASGTINTEAFF,TGCAGTGCTAGTGGGACAATAAACACTGAAGCTTTCTTT
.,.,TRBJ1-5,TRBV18,CASSIAELEPQHF,TGTGCCAGCTCAATCGCGGAGTTGGAGCCCCAGCATTTT
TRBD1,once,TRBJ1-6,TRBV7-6,CASSPGQGSYNSPLHF,TGTGCCAGCAGCCCGGGACAGGGTTCCTATAATTCACCCCTCCACTTT
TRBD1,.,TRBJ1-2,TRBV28,CASRLQGHGYTF,TGTGCCAGCAGGTTACAGGGGCATGGCTACACCTTC
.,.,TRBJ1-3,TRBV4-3,CASSQVGQGGNTIYF,TGCGCCAGCAGCCAAGTAGGGCAGGGGGGAAACACCATATATTTT
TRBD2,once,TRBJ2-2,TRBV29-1,CSVDITSGNTGELFF,TGCAGCGTTGATATTACTAGCGGGAACACCGGGGAGCTGTTTTTT
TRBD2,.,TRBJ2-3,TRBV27,CASSFSGGTSTDTQYF,TGTGCCAGCAGTTTCTCGGGAGGGACAAGCACAGATACGCAGTATTTT
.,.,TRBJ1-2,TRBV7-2,CASSLDVSGNYGYTF,TGTGCCAGCAGCTTAGATGTGTCGGGAAACTATGGCTACACCTTC
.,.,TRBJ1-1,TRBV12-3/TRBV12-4,CASSWTATEAFF,TGTGCCAGCAGTTGGACAGCCACTGAAGCTTTCTTT
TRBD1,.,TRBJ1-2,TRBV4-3,CASSQGPDRGSGYTF,TGCGCCAGCAGCCAAGGCCCAGACAGGGGCTCTGGCTACACCTTC
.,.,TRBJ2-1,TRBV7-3,CASSPARGSYNEQFF,TGTGCCAGCAGCCCTGCTAGGGGATCCTACAATGAGCAGTTCTTC
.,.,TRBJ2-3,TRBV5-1,CASSLVGDSTDTQYF,TGCGCCAGCAGCTTGGTGGGAGACAGCACAGATACGCAGTATTTT
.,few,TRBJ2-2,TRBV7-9,CASSHSANTGELFF,TGTGCCAGCAGCCACTCCGCGAACACCGGGGAGCTGTTTTTT
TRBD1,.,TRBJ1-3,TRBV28,CASSFPWTGYSGNTIYF,TGTGCCAGCAGTTTTCCCTGGACAGGGTATTCTGGAAACACCATATATTTT
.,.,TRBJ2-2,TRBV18,CASSLNPLTGNTGELFF,TGTGCCAGCTCATTAAACCCCCTGACAGGGAACACCGGGGAGCTGTTTTTT
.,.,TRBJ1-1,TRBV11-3,CASSFNRNTEAFF,TGTGCCAGCAGCTTCAACAGGAACACTGAAGCTTTCTTT
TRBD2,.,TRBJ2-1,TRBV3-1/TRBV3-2,CASSQASGSYNEQFF,TGTGCCAGCAGCCAAGCTAGCGGATCCTACAATGAGCAGTTCTTC
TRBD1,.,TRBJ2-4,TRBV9,CASSVAGTATWAHIQYF,TGTGCCAGCAGCGTAGCGGGGACAGCGACCTGGGCTCACATTCAGTACTTC
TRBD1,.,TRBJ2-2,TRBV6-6,CASSYSRQGNTGELFF,TGTGCCAGCAGTTACTCGAGACAGGGGAACACCGGGGAGCTGTTTTTT
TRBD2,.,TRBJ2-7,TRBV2,CASKASGASYEQYF,TGTGCCAGCAAAGCTAGCGGGGCGTCCTACGAGCAGTACTTC
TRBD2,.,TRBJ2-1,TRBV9,CASSVATSGSWNEQFF,TGTGCCAGCAGCGTAGCTACCAGCGGGAGTTGGAATGAGCAGTTCTTC
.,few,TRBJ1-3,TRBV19,CASSIERTATISGNTIYF,TGTGCCAGTAGTATAGAAAGGACAGCCACTATCTCTGGAAACACCATATATTTT
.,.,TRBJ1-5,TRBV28,CASSDTKGNRLNQPQHF,TGTGCCAGCAGTGACACAAAAGGGAACAGGCTCAATCAGCCCCAGCATTTT
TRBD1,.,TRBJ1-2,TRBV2,CASSMNRDSSYGYTF,TGTGCCAGCAGTATGAACAGGGACAGTTCCTATGGCTACACCTTC